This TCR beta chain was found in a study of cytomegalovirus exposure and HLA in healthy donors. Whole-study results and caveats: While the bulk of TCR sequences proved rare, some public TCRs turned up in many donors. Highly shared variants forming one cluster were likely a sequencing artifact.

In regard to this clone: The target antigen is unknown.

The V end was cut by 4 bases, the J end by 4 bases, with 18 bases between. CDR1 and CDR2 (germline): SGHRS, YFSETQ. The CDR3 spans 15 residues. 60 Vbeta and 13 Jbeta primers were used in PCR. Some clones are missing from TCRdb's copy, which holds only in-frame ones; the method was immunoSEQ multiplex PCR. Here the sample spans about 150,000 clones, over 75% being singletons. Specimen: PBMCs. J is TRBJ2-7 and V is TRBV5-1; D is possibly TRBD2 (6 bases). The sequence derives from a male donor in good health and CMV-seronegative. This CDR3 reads CASSKDNGGFYEQYF. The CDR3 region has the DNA TGCGCCAGCAGCAAGGACAACGGGGGATTTTACGAGCAGTACTTC.